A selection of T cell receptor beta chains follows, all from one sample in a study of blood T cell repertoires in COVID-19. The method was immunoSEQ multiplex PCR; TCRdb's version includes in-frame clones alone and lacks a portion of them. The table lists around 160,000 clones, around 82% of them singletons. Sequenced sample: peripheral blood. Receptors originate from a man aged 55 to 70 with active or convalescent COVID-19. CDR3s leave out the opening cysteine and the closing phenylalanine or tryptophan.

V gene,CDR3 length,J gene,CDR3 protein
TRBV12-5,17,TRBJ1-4,ASGLGSGQGAKEYEKLF
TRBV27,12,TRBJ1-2,ASSLKGASYGYT
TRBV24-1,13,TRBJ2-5,ATSDSGTAEETQY
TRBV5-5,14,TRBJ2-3,ASSPGAGGPTDTQY
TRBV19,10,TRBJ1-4,ASSRASGQLF
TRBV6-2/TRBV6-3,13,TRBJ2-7,ASSYGALRSYEQY
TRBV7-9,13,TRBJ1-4,ASSLQGATNEKLF
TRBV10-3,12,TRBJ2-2,AIGGKRNTGELF
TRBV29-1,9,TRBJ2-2,SGRQSGELF
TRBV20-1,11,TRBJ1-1,SASNRGGTEAF
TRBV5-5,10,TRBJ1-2,ASSLGQLGYT
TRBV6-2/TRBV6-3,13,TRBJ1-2,ASSSLSQGNYGYT
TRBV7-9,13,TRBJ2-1,ASSKDLAGENEQF
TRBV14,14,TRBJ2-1,ASSPLAGRAYNEQF
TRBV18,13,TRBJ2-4,ASSPVAGTENIQY
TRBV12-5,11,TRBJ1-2,ASGTGTGVGYT
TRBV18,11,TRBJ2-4,ASSTGGKNIQY
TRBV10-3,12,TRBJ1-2,AITGTGGWDGYT
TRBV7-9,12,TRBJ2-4,ASSDREAVNIQY
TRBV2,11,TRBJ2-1,ASSGLADNEQF
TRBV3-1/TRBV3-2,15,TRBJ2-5,ASSQGETSGRKETQY
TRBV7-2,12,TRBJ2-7,ASSFHFSSYEQY
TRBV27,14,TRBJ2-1,ASSPRGSGRALEQF
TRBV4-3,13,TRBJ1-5,ASSQDRGTTQPQH
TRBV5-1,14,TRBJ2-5,ASSLRGQGALETQY
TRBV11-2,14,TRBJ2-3,ASSIPDRAEWYTQY
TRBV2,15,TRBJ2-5,ASSEALEGGLKGTQY
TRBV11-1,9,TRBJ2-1,ASSEGGEQF
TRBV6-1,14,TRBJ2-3,ASSGGPPYRGDTQY
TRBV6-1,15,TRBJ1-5,ASSELGTGVSNQPQH
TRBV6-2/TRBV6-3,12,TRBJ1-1,ASSKPGMNTEAF
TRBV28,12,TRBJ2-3,ASSLNSPTGTQY
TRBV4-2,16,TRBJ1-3,ASSQTSSAGAGGNTIY
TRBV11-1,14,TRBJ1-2,ASSARSQGAGYGYT
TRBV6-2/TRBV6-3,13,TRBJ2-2,ASSLAAVNTGELF
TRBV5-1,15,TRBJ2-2,ASSLIRTGGYTGELF
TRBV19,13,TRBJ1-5,AARRTGRRNQPQH
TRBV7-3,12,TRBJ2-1,ASSPGPGGDEQF
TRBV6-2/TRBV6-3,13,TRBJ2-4,ASSYGGSAKNIQY
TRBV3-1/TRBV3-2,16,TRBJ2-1,ASSQDLAGGSSYNEQF
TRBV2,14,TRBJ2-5,ASSVGITGGQETQY
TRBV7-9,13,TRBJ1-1,ASSLGALRGTEAF
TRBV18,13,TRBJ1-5,ASSPWSGEGQPQH
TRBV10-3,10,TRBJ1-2,AISALGDGYT
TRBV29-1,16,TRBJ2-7,SESGGPSGRLGGWEQY
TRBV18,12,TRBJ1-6,ASSPNRDNSPLH
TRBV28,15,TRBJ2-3,AITESGTGESTDTQY
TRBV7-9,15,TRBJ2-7,ASSLTPTGTVGYEQY
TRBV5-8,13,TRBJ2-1,ASSLLAGTYNEQF
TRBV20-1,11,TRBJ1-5,SASMSSWQPQH
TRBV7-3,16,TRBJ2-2,ASSATSGRAGFPGELF
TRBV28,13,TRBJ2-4,ASSFPPRGGNIQY
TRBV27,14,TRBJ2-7,ASSSHRASDSYEQY
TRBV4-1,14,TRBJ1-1,ASSQDPGQLNTEAF
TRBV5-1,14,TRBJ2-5,ASSSEPPGLGETQY